The next 31 T cell receptor beta chains were all read from a single sample in a study of blood T cell repertoires in COVID-19. Here immunoSEQ multiplex PCR was the method, and the copy in TCRdb shows in-frame clones only, minus some. The repertoire includes some 64,000 clones, roughly 72% of them detected once, and 4.8% sits in the top ten. The sequenced material came from peripheral blood. The receptors were sampled from a woman aged 70-85 years with COVID-19, enrolled during active disease.

The CDR3 nucleotides are TGTGCCACCAGCAGAGATCCGACTAGTGATGAGCAGTTCTTC. Translating gives CATSRDPTSDEQFF. The rearrangement uses TRBV15 and TRBJ2-1, with a tentative D call TRBD2 (6 bases). Trimming took off 0 bases at V and 8 bases at J, with 11 bases between the two ends. This CDR3 spans 14 amino acids. Germline-derived CDR1 and CDR2 are LNHNV and YYDKDF (reference sequence).

The J gene is TRBJ2-5, the V gene TRBV29-1; 11 nucleotides match TRBD2. The germline gives CDR1 SQVTM, CDR2 ANQGSEA. This CDR3 is built from 17 residues. V trimming: 2 bases; J trimming: 5 bases; junction bases outside the gene matches: 13. The DNA of the CDR3 is TGCAGCGTTGAATTGGCGCTAGCGGGGGGCCAGGGGGAGACCCAGTACTTC. Translating gives CSVELALAGGQGETQYF.

This clone was seen only a few times. CDR3 sequence: CASSYRGGEAVTEAFF. For the CDR3, the DNA is TGTGCCAGCAGTTACCGAGGGGGCGAAGCGGTCACTGAAGCTTTCTTT. The chain recombines TRBV6-6 with TRBJ1-1, with TRBD1 matching over 7 bases. The CDR3 contains 16 residues. V lost 2 bases to trimming and J lost 4 bases; unmatched junction nucleotides: 10. Germline lookup yields CDR1 MNHNY and CDR2 SVGAGI (reference sequence).

This clone was found once. This chain links TRBV11-2 with TRBJ2-7; TRBD1 aligns across 10 bases. The CDR3 contains 16 residues. J lost 4 bases, V lost 0 bases, and 6 bases had no gene match. Germline-derived CDR1 and CDR2 are SGHAT and FQNNGV. For the CDR3, the DNA is TGTGCCAGCAGCTTAGACTCTGACAGGGGGCGGTACGAGCAGTACGTC. This translates into CASSLDSDRGRYEQYV.

V and J are TRBV3-1 (or the pseudogene TRBV3-2) and TRBJ1-2; 8 bases are shared with TRBD1. CDR3 size: 16 residues. Germline V gene lookup returns CDR1 LGHDT and CDR2 YNNKEL (reference sequence). With V trimmed by 2 bases and J by 4 bases, 9 bases remained unmatched. CDR3 sequence (DNA): TGTGCCAGCAGCCAAAGTGTGCAGGGGGCCGGCTATGGCTACACCTTC. It specifies CASSQSVQGAGYGYTF.

The chain uses TRBV7-2 and TRBJ2-3, with 7 bases identical to TRBD1. This CDR3 has 14 amino acids. Germline CDR1 SGHTA, CDR2 FQGNSA. The V and J ends lost 3 bases and 4 bases, in that order; junction bases with no gene match: 4. The CDR3 here is CASSFDRAADTQYF. The CDR3 DNA follows: TGTGCCAGCAGCTTTGACAGGGCGGCAGATACGCAGTATTTT.

V gene TRBV6-5 combines with J gene TRBJ1-1; D gene ambiguous. CDR3 length: 15 amino acids. Germline loops: CDR1 MNHEY, CDR2 SVGAGI. The ends were cut back, 0 bases at V and 1 base at J, with 9 bases in the middle. CDR3 in DNA: TGTGCCAGCAGTTACTCTTGGGCTGCGAACACTGAAGCTTTCTTT. Translating gives CASSYSWAANTEAFF.

The V gene is TRBV9, the J gene TRBJ1-2; 8 bases line up with TRBD1. Germline V CDR1 and CDR2: SGDLS, YYNGEE. Losses at the gene ends were 3 bases for V and 7 bases for J; bases not matched to a gene: 5. CDR3 length equals 13 residues. CDR3 amino acids: CASSGGTGAGYTF. CDR3 in DNA: TGTGCCAGCAGCGGCGGGACAGGAGCTGGCTACACCTTC. Filled out from reference TRBV9 and TRBJ1-2, the complete variable domain reads DSGVTQTPKHLITATGQRVTLRCSPRSGDLSVYWYQQSLDQGLQFLIQYYNGEERAKGNILERFSAQQFPDLHSELNLSSLELGDSALYFCASSGGTGAGYTFGSGTRLTVV.

V and J are TRBV12-2 and TRBJ2-7; the listed D gene, TRBD1, was not tested against the DNA. TRBV12-2 is deemed a pseudogene. This CDR3 has 14 amino acids. The CDR3 reads CASRLYRGFYEQYF. CDR3 nucleotides: TGTGCAAGTCGCTTATACAGGGGGTTCTACGAGCAGTACTTC.

The rearrangement joins TRBV1 to TRBJ2-3; the listed D gene, TRBD1, was not tested against the DNA. TRBV1 is a documented pseudogene. This CDR3 contains 15 residues. DNA for the CDR3: TGCACCAGCAGCCAAACTCAGGGGGCGGCAGATACGCAGTATTTT. It translates to CTSSQTQGAADTQYF.

The chain is built from TRBV10-3 and TRBJ1-5, with D hard to call. Germline CDR1 ENHRY, CDR2 SYGVKD. The CDR3 totals 14 residues. Trimming left V 5 bases short and J 7 bases short, with 15 bases between. The CDR3 DNA sequence: TGTGCCATCAGTACGACGGGAAATGACCAGCCCCAGCATTTT. Translating gives CAISTTGNDQPQHF.

The CDR3: CASSIGRRGRQPQHF. The CDR3 bases are TGTGCCAGTAGTATAGGTCGCAGGGGGCGGCAGCCCCAGCATTTT. This chain joins TRBV19 and TRBJ1-5, with 8 positions matching TRBD1. The trim removed 1 base at V and 7 bases at J, leaving 6 bases unmatched. CDR3 length: 15 amino acids. Germline CDR1 is LNHDA and CDR2 is SQIVND (reference sequence).

This clone has more than one count but fewer than ten. This chain joins TRBV19 and TRBJ2-7; 10 positions match TRBD1. The length of the CDR3 is 14 residues. The V gene end was trimmed by 4 bases and the J gene end by 3 bases; junction bases not matched to a gene: 3. Germline loops: CDR1 LNHDA, CDR2 SQIVND (reference sequence). CDR3 sequence (DNA): TGTGCCAGTAGTAATCGGGACAGGGGCTACGAGCAGTACTTC. Amino acid sequence: CASSNRDRGYEQYF.

The rearrangement uses TRBV5-4 and TRBJ2-3, with 11 bases lining up with TRBD2. The CDR3 runs to 15 residues. The J segment lost 4 bases and the V segment lost 4 bases, leaving 5 bases of the junction unmatched. Germline V lookup: CDR1 SGHNT, CDR2 YYREEE (reference sequence). The CDR3 reads CASSPTSGAADTQYF. DNA for the CDR3: TGTGCCAGCAGCCCGACTAGCGGGGCGGCAGATACGCAGTATTTT.

This chain connects TRBV6-4 to TRBJ2-2; 8 nucleotides line up with TRBD1. Germline values: CDR1 MRHNA, CDR2 SNTAGT. The CDR3 spans 15 residues. V lost 4 bases and J lost 3; bases outside the gene matches: 4. The CDR3 spells CASSVGQGDTGELFF. The CDR3 DNA reads as TGTGCCAGCAGTGTTGGACAGGGAGACACCGGGGAGCTGTTTTTT.

The chain combines TRBV7-2 with TRBJ2-3; D possibly corresponds to TRBD1 (5 bases). There are 16 residues in the CDR3. V was cut by 3 bases and J by 2 bases, with 15 bases left in between. Germline V gene data show CDR1 as SGHTA and CDR2 as FQGNSA. In DNA form, the CDR3 reads TGTGCCAGCAGCTTGGCGTCAGGGTCCCCCACAGATACGCAGTATTTT. Its translation is CASSLASGSPTDTQYF.

A remark on this clone: Other nucleotide sequences from this sample produce the same CDR3. The CDR3 loop reads CASSQGQETQYF. CDR3 DNA: TGTGCCAGTTCGCAGGGGCAAGAGACCCAGTACTTC. The V call is TRBV2, the J call TRBJ2-5, with D tentatively TRBD1 (6 bases). Germline CDR1 SNHLY, CDR2 FYNNEI. Trimming stripped 9 bases from V and 2 bases from J, with 10 bases between. CDR3 size: 12 residues.

This clone has only a few counts. V and J are TRBV27 and TRBJ2-7; a possible D gene is TRBD1 (6 bases). The CDR3 covers 14 residues. Germline V gene data show CDR1 as MNHEY and CDR2 as SMNVEV (reference sequence). V was pared by 6 bases and J by 3 bases, with 15 bases between. The CDR3 is CASRPGDRYYEQYF. Here the CDR3 DNA reads TGTGCCAGCAGGCCCGGAGACAGGTACTACGAGCAGTACTTC.

The V and J genes are TRBV9 and TRBJ1-2; 8 bases are shared with TRBD1. The length of the CDR3 is 14 residues. Per the germline V gene, CDR1 is SGDLS and CDR2 is YYNGEE. Trimming removed 2 bases from V and 7 bases from J; junction bases left unmatched: 7. DNA of the CDR3: TGTGCCAGCAGCGTGGACAGGGCCATTGGTGGCTACACCTTC. As protein: CASSVDRAIGGYTF. Full variable domain (missing parts from reference TRBV9 and TRBJ1-2): DSGVTQTPKHLITATGQRVTLRCSPRSGDLSVYWYQQSLDQGLQFLIQYYNGEERAKGNILERFSAQQFPDLHSELNLSSLELGDSALYFCASSVDRAIGGYTFGSGTRLTVV.

The chain uses TRBV2 and TRBJ2-2; no clear D. Germline V CDR1 and CDR2: SNHLY, FYNNEI. V was trimmed by 4 bases and J by 1 base, leaving 7 bases between them. The CDR3 length is 14 residues. This CDR3 reads CASSVGGNTGELFF. Written as DNA, the CDR3 is TGTGCCAGCAGTGTAGGCGGGAACACCGGGGAGCTGTTTTTT.

The chain carries TRBV6-5 and TRBJ2-5, with 11 bases matching TRBD2. V dropped 4 bases and J dropped 6; count of bases not matched to a gene: 7. CDR1 is MNHEY and CDR2 is SVGAGI in the germline V gene. The CDR3 is 15 residues long. The CDR3 region is CASSSLLAGVKTQYF. In DNA, the CDR3 is TGTGCCAGCAGTTCGCTACTAGCGGGAGTAAAGACCCAGTACTTC.

In nucleotides, the CDR3 is TGTGCCAGCAGTTACCGGGGGGGTACAGATACGCAGTATTTT. Translation gives CASSYRGGTDTQYF. This chain links TRBV6-5 with TRBJ2-3; 8 nucleotides agree with TRBD2. The V gene's germline CDR1 is MNHEY and CDR2 SVGAGI. The CDR3 loop spans 14 amino acids. V lost 2 bases, J lost 3 bases, and 1 base stayed unmatched.

The genes are TRBV6-2 or TRBV6-3 and TRBJ1-1; 9 bases line up with TRBD1. This CDR3 has 16 residues. The germline V gene encodes CDR1 MNHEY and CDR2 SVGEGT. Losses at the gene ends were 0 bases for V and 4 bases for J; bases not matched to a gene: 6. The CDR3 DNA reads TGTGCCAGCAGTTACTCCGGACAGGGGTGGACCACTGAAGCTTTCTTT. Translating it yields CASSYSGQGWTTEAFF.

The chain uses TRBV7-2 and TRBJ2-7, with TRBD1 as a possible D gene (5 bases). The CDR3 has 16 amino acids. The germline gives CDR1 SGHTA, CDR2 FQGNSA. Trimming took 0 bases from V and 3 from J, leaving 15 bases between them. The CDR3 bases are TGTGCCAGCAGCTTAGCAAATCAGGGAAGGCTCTACGAGCAGTACTTC. Protein sequence: CASSLANQGRLYEQYF.

The rearrangement joins TRBV19 to TRBJ1-6, with D maybe TRBD1 (5 bases). The germline V gene has CDR1 LNHDA and CDR2 SQIVND (reference sequence). The CDR3 spans 14 residues. With 4 bases removed from V and 5 bases from J, the gap between germline ends came to 9 bases. The CDR3 DNA follows: TGTGCCAGTAGTAGGGGGACTGATAATTCACCCCTCCACTTT. Translated: CASSRGTDNSPLHF.

The chain recombines TRBV7-2 with TRBJ1-2; D possibly corresponds to TRBD1 (6 bases). From germline, CDR1 is SGHTA and CDR2 FQGNSA. Trimming stripped 7 bases from V and 3 bases from J, with 18 bases between. This CDR3 contains 15 residues. Written as DNA, the CDR3 is TGTGCCAGCACCCTCCGCTGGGGGCAGGACTATGGCTACACCTTC. Translating it yields CASTLRWGQDYGYTF. Full variable domain (rest looked up from reference TRBV7-2 and TRBJ1-2): GAGVSQSPSNKVTEKGKDVELRCDPISGHTALYWYRQSLGQGLEFLIYFQGNSAPDKSGLPSDRFSAERTGGSVSTLTIQRTQQEDSAVYLCASTLRWGQDYGYTFGSGTRLTVV.

The sample holds a few counts of this clone. This chain links TRBV24-1 with TRBJ2-5; TRBD1 matches at 7 bases. The CDR3 contains 15 residues. V dropped 4 bases and J dropped 5; count of bases not matched to a gene: 9. The germline V gene has CDR1 KGHDR and CDR2 SFDVKD. CDR3 residues: CATSDPTGFGETQYF. The CDR3 DNA is TGTGCCACCAGTGACCCGACAGGGTTCGGGGAGACCCAGTACTTC.

This clone showed up many times. The V call is TRBV9, the J call TRBJ2-7; 7 nucleotides agree with TRBD2. J lost 3 bases, V lost 3 bases, and 6 bases had no gene match. Germline assignment: CDR1 SGDLS and CDR2 YYNGEE. This CDR3 has 14 residues. The CDR3 sequence: CASSGDYPNYEQYF. The CDR3 bases are TGTGCCAGCAGCGGGGACTATCCGAACTACGAGCAGTACTTC.

This chain uses TRBV4-2 with TRBJ2-2, with a possible D match to TRBD1 (6 bases). Germline V gene lookup returns CDR1 LGHNA and CDR2 YNFKEQ. CDR3 size: 15 residues. V was pared by 4 bases and J by 3 bases, with 12 bases between. The CDR3 DNA is TGTGCCAGCAGCCCAGGGGTGGCGGACACCGGGGAGCTGTTTTTT. Translating it yields CASSPGVADTGELFF.

The chain is built from TRBV11-2 and TRBJ2-1, with 7 bases that match TRBD2. Germline assignment: CDR1 SGHAT and CDR2 FQNNGV. J was trimmed by 2 bases and V by 2 bases; bases with no gene match: 3. The CDR3 has 15 residues. The CDR3 sequence is CASSLNRGAYNEQFF. In DNA form, the CDR3 reads TGTGCCAGCAGCTTAAACCGGGGGGCCTACAATGAGCAGTTCTTC.

This sequence joins TRBV3-1 (or the pseudogene TRBV3-2) and TRBJ1-5; the match to TRBD1 covers 10 bases. This CDR3 has 15 residues. CDR1 and CDR2 (germline): LGHDT, YNNKEL (reference sequence). Germline trimming cut 3 bases from V and 2 bases from J; bases unmatched to any gene: 1. CDR3 DNA: TGTGCCAGCAGCCACGGGACAGGGGGCAATCAGCCCCAGCATTTT. Amino acids: CASSHGTGGNQPQHF.